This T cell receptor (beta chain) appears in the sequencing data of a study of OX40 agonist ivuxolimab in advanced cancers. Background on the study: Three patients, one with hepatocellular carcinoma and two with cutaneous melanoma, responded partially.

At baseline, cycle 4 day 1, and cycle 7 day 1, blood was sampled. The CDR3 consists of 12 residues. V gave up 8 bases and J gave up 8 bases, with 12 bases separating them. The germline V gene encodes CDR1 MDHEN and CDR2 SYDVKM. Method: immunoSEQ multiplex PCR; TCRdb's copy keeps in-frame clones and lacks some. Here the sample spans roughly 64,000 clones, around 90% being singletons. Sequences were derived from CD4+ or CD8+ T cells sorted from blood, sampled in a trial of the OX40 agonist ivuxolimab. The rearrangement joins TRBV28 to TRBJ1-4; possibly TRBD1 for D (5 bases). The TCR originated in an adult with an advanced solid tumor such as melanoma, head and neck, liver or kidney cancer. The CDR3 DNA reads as TGTGCCAGCGTCTCGGGGGTAGAAAAACTGTTTTTT. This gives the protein CASVSGVEKLFF.